This TCR beta chain was documented in a study of graft-versus-host responses after intestinal transplantation. Comment on this clone: The antigen remains undetermined.

CDR3 length: 16 amino acids. Looked up from germline, CDR1 is MNHEY and CDR2 is SMNVEV (reference sequence). The trim removed 5 bases at V and 2 bases at J, leaving 9 bases unmatched. Produced via immunoSEQ multiplex PCR; TCRdb's table is partial and in-frame only. The profile shows tens of thousands of clones, roughly 93% of them singletons. The rearrangement uses TRBV27 and TRBJ1-1, with 9 bases that match TRBD1. This sequence was found in a human donor who was the organ donor for an intestinal transplant. Sequenced material: unstimulated CD4+ T cells sorted from spleen or lymph node cells, taken before transplant. CDR3 nucleotide sequence: TGTGCCAGCAGTGAACAGGGGGCCCTAGGAAACACTGAAGCTTTCTTT. Its translation is CASSEQGALGNTEAFF.